The rows below give T cell receptor beta chains drawn from one sample of a study of T cells in Graves' hyperthyroidism and ophthalmopathy. TCRdb re-called the multiplex PCR reads through MiXCR, storing one row per CDR3 protein. The sample shows about 600,000 distinct CDR3 sequences, more than 13% of them seen only once. Sequencing input: blood. The source is a woman aged 18-30 years with Graves' ophthalmopathy. The CDR3 runs from the conserved cysteine through the conserved F or W. Fields, in order: D gene, V gene, J gene, clone size, CDR3 protein, CDR3 DNA. D genes are given only for firm matches. Part of the rows lack a size; the others show once, few, many or a class for expanded clones.

D: TRBD2
V: TRBV5-1
J: TRBJ2-1
size: once
CDR3: CASSPGLAGVISREQFF
DNA: TGCGCCAGCAGCCCGGGACTAGCGGGAGTTATATCGAGAGAGCAGTTCTTC

D: NA
V: TRBV6-1
J: TRBJ2-1
size: few
CDR3: CASFYNEQFF
DNA: TGTGCCAGCTTCTACAATGAGCAGTTCTTC

D: NA
V: TRBV10-3
J: TRBJ2-1
size: many
CDR3: CAISGQSSSYNEQFF
DNA: TGTGCCATCAGCGGACAGTCCAGCTCCTACAATGAGCAGTTCTTC

D: TRBD2
V: TRBV24-1
J: TRBJ2-1
size: many
CDR3: CATERASGSSYNEQFF
DNA: TGTGCCACCGAACGCGCTAGCGGGAGCTCCTACAATGAGCAGTTCTTC

D: TRBD1
V: TRBV27
J: TRBJ2-1
size: many
CDR3: CASSISGGYYNEQFF
DNA: TGTGCCAGCAGTATTTCAGGGGGCTACTACAATGAGCAGTTCTTC

D: TRBD1
V: TRBV20-1
J: TRBJ2-1
size: many
CDR3: CSARDPRVDRGDNEQFF
DNA: TGCAGTGCTAGAGATCCCAGGGTGGACAGGGGGGACAATGAGCAGTTCTTC

D: TRBD2
V: TRBV3-1
J: TRBJ2-5
size: NA
CDR3: CASSLVAGVQETQYF
DNA: TGTGCCAGCAGCTTGGTAGCGGGAGTACAAGAGACCCAGTACTTC

D: TRBD1
V: TRBV15
J: TRBJ1-1
size: many
CDR3: CATSPRGHTTEAFF
DNA: TGTGCCACCAGCCCGAGGGGGCACACCACTGAAGCTTTCTTT

D: TRBD2
V: TRBV20-1
J: TRBJ2-7
size: many
CDR3: CSALPTSGSLDEQYF
DNA: TGCAGTGCTCTCCCTACTAGCGGGAGTCTTGACGAGCAGTACTTC

D: NA
V: TRBV20-1
J: TRBJ1-1
size: many
CDR3: CSAATFRVGEAAFF
DNA: TGCAGTGCCGCAACCTTCAGGGTGGGGGAAGCAGCTTTCTTT

D: NA
V: TRBV6-6
J: TRBJ2-7
size: many
CDR3: CASSYSSLGTYEQYF
DNA: TGTGCCAGCAGTTACTCGAGCCTGGGAACCTACGAGCAGTACTTC

D: NA
V: TRBV27
J: TRBJ2-7
size: many
CDR3: CASSPLGPFYEQYF
DNA: TGTGCCAGCAGCCCCCTTGGTCCCTTTTACGAGCAGTACTTC

D: TRBD1
V: TRBV29-1
J: TRBJ2-7
size: NA
CDR3: CSVVGQGAYEQYF
DNA: TGCAGCGTTGTTGGACAGGGGGCATACGAGCAGTACTTC

D: NA
V: TRBV6-2/TRBV6-3
J: TRBJ2-1
size: NA
CDR3: CASNYYNEQFF
DNA: TGTGCCAGCAATTACTACAATGAGCAGTTCTTC

D: TRBD2
V: TRBV10-3
J: TRBJ2-1
size: many
CDR3: CATRAGTSGYNEQFF
DNA: TGTGCCACACGAGCCGGGACTAGCGGTTACAATGAGCAGTTCTTC

D: NA
V: TRBV18
J: TRBJ1-6
size: many
CDR3: CASSPREYSPLHF
DNA: TGTGCCAGCTCACCAAGGGAATATTCACCCCTCCACTTT

D: NA
V: TRBV10-2
J: TRBJ1-6
size: many
CDR3: CASSESGTSNSPLHF
DNA: TGCGCCAGCAGTGAGTCGGGAACTTCCAATTCACCCCTCCACTTT

D: NA
V: TRBV27
J: TRBJ1-4
size: few
CDR3: CASRRSGAREKLFF
DNA: TGTGCCAGCAGACGCTCGGGGGCTAGAGAAAAACTGTTTTTT

D: NA
V: TRBV18
J: TRBJ1-5
size: NA
CDR3: CASSPSRDPNQPQHF
DNA: TGTGCCAGCTCACCTTCTAGGGATCCGAATCAGCCCCAGCATTTT

D: NA
V: TRBV20-1
J: TRBJ1-5
size: many
CDR3: CSARFWGLVRNQPQHF
DNA: TGCAGTGCTAGGTTTTGGGGGCTGGTTCGAAATCAGCCCCAGCATTTT

D: NA
V: TRBV28
J: TRBJ2-4
size: many
CDR3: CASKAGRNIQYF
DNA: TGTGCCAGCAAGGCGGGGAGGAACATTCAGTACTTC

D: TRBD1
V: TRBV7-6
J: TRBJ2-7
size: NA
CDR3: CASSLDGTGNEQYF
DNA: TGTGCCAGCAGCTTAGACGGGACAGGGAACGAGCAGTACTTC

D: TRBD2
V: TRBV7-2
J: TRBJ2-5
size: many
CDR3: CASSFGTSTSGETQYF
DNA: TGTGCCAGCAGCTTTGGGACTAGCACCTCGGGAGAGACCCAGTACTTC

D: NA
V: TRBV15
J: TRBJ1-2
size: few
CDR3: CATSRDTLDLDRSYTF
DNA: TGTGCCACCAGCAGAGATACTCTCGACCTGGATCGTAGCTACACCTTC

D: TRBD2
V: TRBV28
J: TRBJ2-7
size: many
CDR3: CASSMTSGTVFPSEQYF
DNA: TGTGCCAGCAGTATGACTAGCGGGACGGTTTTTCCCAGCGAGCAGTACTTC

D: TRBD1
V: TRBV12-3/TRBV12-4
J: TRBJ2-4
size: many
CDR3: CASSSRTGGWNIQYF
DNA: TGTGCCAGCAGTTCGCGGACAGGGGGTTGGAACATTCAGTACTTC

D: NA
V: TRBV27
J: TRBJ2-5
size: many
CDR3: CASSMTVQETQYF
DNA: TGTGCCAGCAGTATGACGGTCCAAGAGACCCAGTACTTC

D: TRBD1
V: TRBV4-1
J: TRBJ2-5
size: few
CDR3: CASSHFGTGVDTQYF
DNA: TGCGCCAGCAGCCACTTTGGAACAGGGGTAGATACCCAGTACTTC

D: NA
V: TRBV5-6
J: TRBJ1-6
size: many
CDR3: CASSPSSRAVDNSPLHF
DNA: TGTGCCAGCAGCCCTTCATCTCGCGCCGTTGACAATTCACCCCTCCACTTT

D: NA
V: TRBV20-1
J: TRBJ2-4
size: NA
CDR3: CSARDNLQNIQYF
DNA: TGCAGTGCTAGAGACAATCTCCAAAACATTCAGTACTTC

D: NA
V: TRBV24-1
J: TRBJ2-1
size: NA
CDR3: CATSDAGLSSYNEQFF
DNA: TGTGCCACCAGTGATGCTGGGCTGAGCTCCTACAATGAGCAGTTCTTC

D: TRBD2
V: TRBV7-2
J: TRBJ2-1
size: NA
CDR3: CASSAQLAGGAGGEQFF
DNA: TGTGCCAGCAGCGCCCAATTAGCGGGAGGGGCGGGGGGTGAGCAGTTCTTC

D: TRBD1
V: TRBV28
J: TRBJ2-5
size: many
CDR3: CASSWDRPEETQYF
DNA: TGTGCCAGCAGTTGGGACAGGCCCGAGGAGACCCAGTACTTC

D: TRBD1
V: TRBV5-1
J: TRBJ2-2
size: many
CDR3: CASSSRQGARTGELFF
DNA: TGCGCCAGCAGCTCGAGACAGGGGGCGAGGACCGGGGAGCTGTTTTTT

D: NA
V: TRBV20-1
J: TRBJ2-5
size: NA
CDR3: CSARCPAGNPGETQYF
DNA: TGCAGTGCTAGATGCCCCGCAGGGAACCCAGGAGAGACCCAGTACTTC

D: TRBD2
V: TRBV12-5
J: TRBJ2-4
size: many
CDR3: CASGLVKASGSLSVAKNIQYF
DNA: TGTGCTAGTGGTTTGGTAAAGGCTAGCGGGAGTCTGTCGGTAGCCAAAAACATTCAGTACTTC

D: NA
V: TRBV9
J: TRBJ1-6
size: few
CDR3: CASSVGYEQSPLHF
DNA: TGTGCCAGCAGCGTAGGCTACGAACAATCACCCCTCCACTTT

D: NA
V: TRBV7-8
J: TRBJ2-3
size: many
CDR3: CASSLLGDVDTQYF
DNA: TGTGCCAGCAGCTTACTTGGTGATGTAGATACGCAGTATTTT

D: TRBD1
V: TRBV30
J: TRBJ1-1
size: many
CDR3: CAWSTQGARAFF
DNA: TGTGCCTGGAGTACCCAGGGGGCGCGGGCTTTCTTT

D: NA
V: TRBV11-2
J: TRBJ1-1
size: many
CDR3: CASSFRERAEAFF
DNA: TGTGCCAGCAGCTTCAGGGAGCGGGCTGAAGCTTTCTTT

D: TRBD1
V: TRBV12-3/TRBV12-4
J: TRBJ1-2
size: many
CDR3: CASSPRRAGGGDGYTF
DNA: TGTGCCAGCAGTCCTCGACGGGCAGGGGGTGGCGATGGCTACACCTTC

D: NA
V: TRBV12-3/TRBV12-4
J: TRBJ1-1
size: NA
CDR3: CASSLIGWNTEAFF
DNA: TGTGCCAGCAGTTTAATAGGATGGAACACTGAAGCTTTCTTT

D: NA
V: TRBV7-9
J: TRBJ1-1
size: many
CDR3: CASSTLGRETEAFF
DNA: TGTGCCAGCAGTACCCTGGGCCGTGAGACTGAAGCTTTCTTT

D: NA
V: TRBV7-2
J: TRBJ1-2
size: few
CDR3: CASSPSPAYRENYGYTF
DNA: TGTGCCAGCAGCCCATCACCCGCTTACCGGGAGAACTATGGCTACACCTTC

D: TRBD1
V: TRBV19
J: TRBJ2-1
size: few
CDR3: CASSRSGQGYNEQFF
DNA: TGTGCCAGTAGTAGGTCAGGACAGGGTTACAATGAGCAGTTCTTC

D: TRBD2
V: TRBV7-2
J: TRBJ2-3
size: many
CDR3: CASSFTSGDTDTQYF
DNA: TGTGCCAGCAGCTTTACTAGCGGGGACACAGATACGCAGTATTTT

D: TRBD2
V: TRBV20-1
J: TRBJ2-5
size: few
CDR3: CSATGLAFQETQYF
DNA: TGCAGTGCTACGGGACTAGCGTTCCAAGAGACCCAGTACTTC

D: NA
V: TRBV24-1
J: TRBJ2-2
size: NA
CDR3: CATSEQPGNGELFF
DNA: TGTGCCACCAGTGAACAACCAGGGAACGGGGAGCTGTTTTTT

D: TRBD1
V: TRBV20-1
J: TRBJ2-7
size: many
CDR3: CSAISGGSSYEQYF
DNA: TGCAGTGCTATATCAGGGGGCTCTTCCTACGAGCAGTACTTC

D: NA
V: TRBV20-1
J: TRBJ2-5
size: few
CDR3: CSASLGETQHF
DNA: TGCAGTGCTAGTTTAGGCGAGACCCAGCACTTC

D: TRBD2
V: TRBV13
J: TRBJ2-1
size: few
CDR3: CASSQETPLAGGRSSYNEQFF
DNA: TGTGCCAGCAGCCAAGAAACGCCCTTAGCGGGAGGCCGGAGCTCCTACAATGAGCAGTTCTTC

D: TRBD2
V: TRBV6-2/TRBV6-3
J: TRBJ2-3
size: few
CDR3: CASSLRAGWGDTQYF
DNA: TGTGCCAGCAGTTTGAGAGCGGGATGGGGAGATACGCAGTATTTT

D: NA
V: TRBV7-9
J: TRBJ1-1
size: many
CDR3: CASMKGDLNTEAFF
DNA: TGTGCCAGCATGAAAGGGGACTTGAACACTGAAGCTTTCTTT

D: NA
V: TRBV25-1
J: TRBJ2-3
size: NA
CDR3: CASRGGPQGDTQYF
DNA: TGTGCCAGCCGAGGGGGACCACAAGGGGATACGCAGTATTTT

D: NA
V: TRBV3-1
J: TRBJ2-1
size: many
CDR3: CASSQRGGEQFF
DNA: TGTGCCAGCAGCCAGAGGGGAGGTGAGCAGTTCTTC

D: NA
V: TRBV2
J: TRBJ2-1
size: many
CDR3: CASKRSESNEQFF
DNA: TGTGCCAGCAAGAGAAGTGAGAGCAATGAGCAGTTCTTC

D: TRBD1
V: TRBV12-3/TRBV12-4
J: TRBJ1-5
size: many
CDR3: CASSLARTGGQPQHF
DNA: TGTGCCAGCAGTTTAGCGCGGACAGGAGGTCAGCCCCAGCATTTT